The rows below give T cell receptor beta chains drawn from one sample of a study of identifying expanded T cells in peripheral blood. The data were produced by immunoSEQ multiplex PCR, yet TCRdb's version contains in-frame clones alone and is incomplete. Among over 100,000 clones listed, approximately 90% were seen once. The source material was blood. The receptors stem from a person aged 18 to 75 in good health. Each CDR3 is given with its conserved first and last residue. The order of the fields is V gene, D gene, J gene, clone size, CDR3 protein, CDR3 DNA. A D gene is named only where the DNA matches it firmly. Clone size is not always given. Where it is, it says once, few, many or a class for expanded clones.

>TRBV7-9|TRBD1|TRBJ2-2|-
CASSLAQGQGATGELFF
TGTGCCAGCAGCTTAGCCCAAGGGCAGGGGGCGACCGGGGAGCTGTTTTTT
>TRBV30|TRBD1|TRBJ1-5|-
CAWSHGTGNQPQHF
TGTGCCTGGAGCCACGGGACAGGCAATCAGCCCCAGCATTTT
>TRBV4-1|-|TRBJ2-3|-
CASSQVYADTQYF
TGCGCCAGCAGCCAGGTGTACGCGGATACGCAGTATTTT
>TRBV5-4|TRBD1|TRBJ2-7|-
CASSRRTGRSYEQYF
TGTGCCAGCAGCCGGAGGACAGGGAGGTCGTACGAGCAGTACTTC
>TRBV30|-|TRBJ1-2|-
CAWSRVGYGYTF
TGTGCCTGGAGTCGCGTCGGCTATGGCTACACCTTC
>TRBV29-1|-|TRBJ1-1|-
CSVAFVNTEAFF
TGCAGCGTTGCTTTCGTGAACACTGAAGCTTTCTTT
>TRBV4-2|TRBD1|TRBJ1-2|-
CASSQDWGQSLYGYTF
TGTGCCAGCAGCCAAGATTGGGGACAGTCCCTCTATGGCTACACCTTC
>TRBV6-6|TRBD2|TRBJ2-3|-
CASTIIAGGPGDTQYF
TGTGCCAGCACCATAATAGCGGGAGGGCCCGGAGATACGCAGTATTTT
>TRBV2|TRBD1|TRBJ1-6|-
CASSLGQGISPLHF
TGTGCCAGCTCGTTAGGACAGGGGATTTCACCCCTCCACTTT
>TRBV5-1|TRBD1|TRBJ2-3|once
CASADRVLDTQYF
TGCGCCAGCGCGGACAGGGTACTTGATACGCAGTATTTT
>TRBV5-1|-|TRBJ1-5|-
CASSGGQGEPNQPQHF
TGCGCCAGCAGCGGAGGACAAGGAGAGCCCAATCAGCCCCAGCATTTT
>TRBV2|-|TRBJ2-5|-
CASSTDGFGETQYF
TGTGCCAGCAGTACCGATGGGTTTGGGGAGACCCAGTACTTC
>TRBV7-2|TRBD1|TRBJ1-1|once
CASSRDRQNTEAFF
TGTGCCAGCAGCCGGGACAGGCAGAACACTGAAGCTTTCTTT
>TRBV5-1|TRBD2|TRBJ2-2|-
CASSLRTSGTTGELFF
TGCGCCAGCAGCCTACGGACTAGCGGCACCACCGGGGAGCTGTTTTTT
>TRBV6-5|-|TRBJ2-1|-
CASRAGDEQFF
TGTGCCAGCAGAGCCGGGGATGAGCAGTTCTTC
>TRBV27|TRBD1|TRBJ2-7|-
CASRLDRGLTSRQYF
TGTGCCAGCAGGCTAGACAGGGGCCTTACCTCCCGGCAGTACTTC
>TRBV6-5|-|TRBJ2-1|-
CASSPNTGYNEQFF
TGTGCCAGCAGCCCGAACACGGGATACAATGAGCAGTTCTTC
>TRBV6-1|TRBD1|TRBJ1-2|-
CAIQQGARGYTF
TGTGCCATCCAACAGGGGGCGCGAGGCTACACCTTC
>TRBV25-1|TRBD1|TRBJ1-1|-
CASRRQGTSEAFF
TGTGCCAGCAGACGACAGGGGACTAGTGAAGCTTTCTTT
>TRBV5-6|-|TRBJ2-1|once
CASSLGRGNEQFF
TGTGCCAGCAGCTTGGGCCGGGGGAATGAGCAGTTCTTC
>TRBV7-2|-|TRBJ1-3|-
CASSLEAGNTIYF
TGTGCCAGCAGCTTAGAGGCTGGAAACACCATATATTTT
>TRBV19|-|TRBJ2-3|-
CASTSGGPPEDTQYF
TGTGCCAGTACCTCCGGGGGGCCTCCGGAGGATACGCAGTATTTT
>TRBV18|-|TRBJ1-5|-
CASRAGEGQPQHF
TGTGCCAGCAGAGCGGGGGAGGGTCAGCCCCAGCATTTT
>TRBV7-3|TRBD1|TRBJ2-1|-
CASSYTGVNEQFF
TGTGCCAGCAGCTACACAGGGGTTAATGAGCAGTTCTTC
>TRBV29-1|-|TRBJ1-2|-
CSVEGGRYGYTF
TGCAGCGTTGAGGGGGGCCGCTATGGCTACACCTTC
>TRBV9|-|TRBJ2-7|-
CASSVGGGESYEQYF
TGTGCCAGCAGCGTAGGTGGGGGCGAATCCTACGAGCAGTACTTC
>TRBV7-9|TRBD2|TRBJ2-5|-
CASSLSTSGVETQYF
TGTGCCAGCAGCCTGAGTACCAGCGGGGTAGAGACCCAGTACTTC
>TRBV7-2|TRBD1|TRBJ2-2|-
CASSLDAGGTGELFF
TGTGCCAGCAGCTTAGATGCAGGGGGCACCGGGGAGCTGTTTTTT
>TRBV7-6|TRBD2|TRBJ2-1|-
CASSPTSGGPRSSYNEQFF
TGTGCCAGCAGCCCAACTAGCGGGGGCCCAAGGAGCTCCTACAATGAGCAGTTCTTC
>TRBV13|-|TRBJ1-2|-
CASSAGRANYGYTF
TGTGCCAGCAGCGCGGGACGTGCCAACTATGGCTACACCTTC
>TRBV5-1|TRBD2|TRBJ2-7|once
CASSLIAGVGEQYF
TGCGCCAGCAGCTTAATAGCGGGAGTTGGCGAGCAGTACTTC
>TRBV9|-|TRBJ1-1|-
CASSEGRNEAFF
TGTGCCAGCAGCGAGGGACGGAATGAAGCTTTCTTT
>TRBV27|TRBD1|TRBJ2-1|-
CASWVAGQGTNEQFF
TGTGCCAGCTGGGTCGCGGGACAGGGGACCAATGAGCAGTTCTTC
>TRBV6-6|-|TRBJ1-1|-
CASTPPGLNTEAFF
TGTGCCAGCACCCCCCCAGGGTTGAACACTGAAGCTTTCTTT
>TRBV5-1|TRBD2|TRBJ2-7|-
CASSLDSSGIYEQYF
TGCGCCAGCAGCTTGGACTCTAGCGGGATCTACGAGCAGTACTTC
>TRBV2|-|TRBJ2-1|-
CASSEAGGLWNEQFF
TGTGCCAGCAGTGAAGCCGGCGGGCTCTGGAATGAGCAGTTCTTC
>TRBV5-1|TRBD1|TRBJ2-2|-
CASGGQELTGELFF
TGCGCCAGCGGCGGACAGGAATTAACCGGGGAGCTGTTTTTT
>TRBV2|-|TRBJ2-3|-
CASSGLGADTQYF
TGTGCCAGCAGTGGACTAGGGGCTGATACGCAGTATTTT
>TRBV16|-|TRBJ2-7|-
CASSQSPDRISYEQYF
TGTGCCAGCAGCCAATCCCCGGACAGAATTTCCTACGAGCAGTACTTC
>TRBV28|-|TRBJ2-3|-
CASSLQGTDTQYF
TGTGCCAGCAGTTTACAGGGAACAGATACGCAGTATTTT
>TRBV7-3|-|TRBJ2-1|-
CASSTGPVNEQFF
TGTGCCAGCAGCACGGGACCTGTTAATGAGCAGTTCTTC
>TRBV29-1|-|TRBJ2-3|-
CSVQFNTQYF
TGCAGCGTCCAATTTAATACGCAGTATTTT
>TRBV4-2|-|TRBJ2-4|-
CASSQGDINIQYF
TGTGCCAGCAGCCAAGGGGATATAAACATTCAGTACTTC
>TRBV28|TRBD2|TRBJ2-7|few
CASRDSGRPFEQYF
TGTGCCAGCAGGGATAGCGGGAGGCCCTTCGAGCAGTACTTC
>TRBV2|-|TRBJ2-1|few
CASSPSNEQFF
TGTGCCAGCAGTCCTAGCAATGAGCAGTTCTTC
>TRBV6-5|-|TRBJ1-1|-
CASRPPRNTEAFF
TGTGCCAGCAGACCTCCAAGGAACACTGAAGCTTTCTTT
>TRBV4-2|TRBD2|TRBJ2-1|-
CASSQGRESNEQFF
TGTGCCAGCAGCCAGGGGCGGGAGAGCAATGAGCAGTTCTTC
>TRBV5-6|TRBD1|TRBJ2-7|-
CASSPQGFGDEQYF
TGTGCCAGCAGTCCACAGGGGTTTGGGGACGAGCAGTACTTC
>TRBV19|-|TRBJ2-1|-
CASSSPRGVPSYNEQFF
TGTGCCAGTAGTTCCCCCAGGGGCGTCCCTTCCTACAATGAGCAGTTCTTC
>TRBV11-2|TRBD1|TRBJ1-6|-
CASSLQGGVKNSPLHF
TGTGCCAGCAGCTTGCAGGGGGGGGTTAAGAATTCACCCCTCCACTTT